This note documents a single T cell receptor beta chain sequence. A much larger clone differs by one base, so this may be a read error. The record originates from a study of read filtering for tumor transcriptome and immune sequencing. The wider study: DNase treatment preceded whole-transcriptome library preparation. IR-seq gave about 3.5 to 10.27 million TCR reads per sample; RNA-seq gave roughly 80 to 1273.

From 350 to 500 ng of RNA, a library with molecular barcoded alpha/delta and beta/gamma adaptors was made. MiXCR, run by TCRdb on the reads, gives a single entry per CDR3 protein. The sample holds approximately 40,000 distinct CDR3 sequences, roughly an eighth seen once. Sequences were obtained from a population of CD138-negative cells sorted from bone marrow. The receptor comes from a donor over 35 with multiple myeloma.

CDR3 amino acids: CAGSPLAGPTNEQFF. CDR3 DNA: TGTGCCGGCAGCCCTCTAGCGGGTCCCACCAATGAGCAGTTCTTC. The genes are TRBV7-9 and TRBJ2-1; 8 nucleotides agree with TRBD2. Germline CDR1 SEHNR, CDR2 FQNEAQ (reference sequence). The CDR3 has 15 residues.